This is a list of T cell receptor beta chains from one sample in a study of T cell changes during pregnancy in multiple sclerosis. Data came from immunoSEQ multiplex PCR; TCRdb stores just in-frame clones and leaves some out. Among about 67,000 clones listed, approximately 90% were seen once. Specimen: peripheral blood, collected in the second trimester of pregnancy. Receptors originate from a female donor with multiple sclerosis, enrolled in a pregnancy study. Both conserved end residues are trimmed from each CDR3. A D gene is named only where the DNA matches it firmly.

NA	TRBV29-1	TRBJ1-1	SVSPPGGTEAF
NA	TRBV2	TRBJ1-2	ASIPERINYGYT
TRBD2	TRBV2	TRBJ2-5	ASSEGGRQETQY
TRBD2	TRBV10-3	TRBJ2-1	AISPSGTSYNEQF
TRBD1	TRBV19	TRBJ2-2	ASSSSSGTVNTGELF
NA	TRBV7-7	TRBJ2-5	ASSFAGANTQY
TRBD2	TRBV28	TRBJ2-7	ASTPGSGSEQY
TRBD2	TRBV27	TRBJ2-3	ASSLSSRLADTQY
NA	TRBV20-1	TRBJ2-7	SAIGAAEQY
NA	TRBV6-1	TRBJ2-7	ASSEALHTQY
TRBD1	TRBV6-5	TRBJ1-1	ASSFGTVMNTEAF
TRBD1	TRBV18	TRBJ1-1	ASSPILDRATEAF
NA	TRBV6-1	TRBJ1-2	ASSWEDGYT
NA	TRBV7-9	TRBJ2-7	ASSPKGGAHEQY
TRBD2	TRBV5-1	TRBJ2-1	ASSLAAGGSSNEQF
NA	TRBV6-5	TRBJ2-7	ASSYLTGTYEQY
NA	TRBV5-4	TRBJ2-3	ASSFKGEDTQY
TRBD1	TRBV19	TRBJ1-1	AAGDSMNTEAF
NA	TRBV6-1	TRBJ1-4	ASTIQTLNEKLF
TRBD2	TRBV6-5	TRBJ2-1	ASSFTSEGNEQF
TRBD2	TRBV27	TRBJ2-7	ASKVLSGSPYEQY
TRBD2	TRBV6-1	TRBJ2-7	ASSEAPGGYEQY
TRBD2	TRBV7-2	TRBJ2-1	ASSLVAGVYNEQF
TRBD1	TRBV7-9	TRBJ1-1	ASSYRGDTEAF
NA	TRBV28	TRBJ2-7	ASSLVRGPLAQY
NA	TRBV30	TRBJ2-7	AWTTQAMEQY